These 24 T cell receptor beta chains originate from one sample sequenced in a study of T cells after yellow fever vaccination. TCRdb ran MiXCR on the 5' RACE reads and lists one entry per CDR3 protein. Of under 150,000 distinct CDR3 sequences in the sample, 7.7% were seen once. The sample in question was CD4+ T cells sorted from PBMCs, obtained 5 days after the yellow fever booster vaccination. These receptors all come from a man younger than 40 who received the YFV17D yellow fever vaccine.

The sample holds many counts of this clonotype. The chain combines TRBV20-1 with TRBJ2-7, with TRBD2 matching 11 bases. CDR3 length equals 16 residues. With 6 bases clipped from V and 3 bases from J, the junction kept 13 bases outside the gene matches. Germline V CDR1 and CDR2: DFQATT, SNEGSKA (reference sequence). For the CDR3, the DNA is TGCAGTGCCCCCCCCGGACTAGCGGGCGACTACTACGAGCAGTACTTC. Its protein is CSAPPGLAGDYYEQYF.

Ten or more counts support this clonotype. V usage is TRBV7-9 and J usage is TRBJ2-3; D is possibly TRBD2 (5 bases). Germline V gene data show CDR1 as SEHNR and CDR2 as FQNEAQ (reference sequence). V lost 5 bases to trimming and J lost 6 bases, with 18 bases between them. This CDR3 spans 15 amino acids. DNA for the CDR3: TGTGCCAGCAGCCCCGGACGGAGCGGAGGCGATACGCAGTATTTT. Its translation: CASSPGRSGGDTQYF.

This clonotype appeared many times. CDR3 in amino acids: CASSQGGAGVQDTQYF. The CDR3 DNA reads as TGCGCCAGCAGCCAAGGGGGAGCGGGAGTCCAAGATACGCAGTATTTT. This rearrangement joins TRBV4-3 to TRBJ2-3; 8 nucleotides align to TRBD2. With V trimmed by 1 base and J by 5 bases, 8 bases remained unmatched. Germline V lookup: CDR1 LGHNA, CDR2 YSLEER. The CDR3 extends over 16 amino acids.

At least ten counts were recorded for this clonotype. This chain connects TRBV5-1 to TRBJ2-7, with 9 bases identical to TRBD1. After removal of 0 bases from V and 5 bases from J, the junction contained 6 bases not matched to a gene. CDR1 SGHRS and CDR2 YFSETQ come from the germline V gene. The CDR3 runs 15 residues. CDR3 sequence (DNA): TGCGCCAGCAGCTTGGCCGGGACAGGGCCCGACGAGCAGTACTTC. Amino acid sequence: CASSLAGTGPDEQYF.

This clonotype appeared many times. V is TRBV27 and J is TRBJ1-3, with 7 bases that match TRBD1. Germline lookup yields CDR1 MNHEY and CDR2 SMNVEV (reference sequence). This CDR3 has 13 amino acids. With V trimmed by 5 bases and J by 2 bases, 0 bases remained unmatched. CDR3 region: CASSQGAGNTIYF. The CDR3, as DNA: TGTGCCAGCAGTCAGGGGGCTGGAAACACCATATATTTT.

Ten or more counts support this clonotype. The rearrangement uses TRBV5-1 and TRBJ2-7, with D possibly TRBD1 on 5 matching bases. Trimming shortened V by 1 base and J by 5 bases, and 13 bases separated the two germline ends. The CDR3 length is 14 residues. Per germline, CDR1 SGHRS and CDR2 YFSETQ. Here the CDR3 reads CASSLSSQGNEQYF. Here the CDR3 DNA reads TGCGCCAGCAGCTTGAGTAGCCAGGGTAACGAGCAGTACTTC.

This clonotype was observed at least ten times. The V call is TRBV5-1, the J call TRBJ2-1; D not certain. V was pared by 2 bases and J by 4 bases, with 4 bases between. CDR1 and CDR2 (germline): SGHRS, YFSETQ. This CDR3 region has 12 residues. The CDR3 sequence is CASSFGYNEQFF. CDR3 sequence (DNA): TGCGCCAGCAGCTTTGGGTACAATGAGCAGTTCTTC.

This clonotype was counted between two and nine times. V is TRBV5-1 and J is TRBJ1-5, with 8 bases lining up with TRBD1. Germline lookup yields CDR1 SGHRS and CDR2 YFSETQ. This CDR3 comprises 13 residues. Trimming at V came to 7 bases and at J to 6 bases, leaving 6 bases not matched to a gene. The CDR3 is CASSGGPGQPQHF. CDR3 DNA: TGCGCCAGCTCAGGGGGCCCGGGTCAGCCCCAGCATTTT.

In its sample, this clonotype was seen a few times. The chain carries TRBV28 and TRBJ2-1; 10 bases are a match to TRBD2. V trimming: 7 bases; J trimming: 7 bases; junction bases outside the gene matches: 13. CDR3 length: 16 residues. Per germline, CDR1 MDHEN and CDR2 SYDVKM. The CDR3, as DNA: TGTGCCAGCATACCGCTAGCGGGAGTGCTGGGTAATGAGCAGTTCTTC. Amino acid sequence: CASIPLAGVLGNEQFF.

This clonotype was seen repeatedly, ten times or more. This chain links TRBV20-1 with TRBJ2-3, with TRBD2 matching over 7 bases. Germline CDR1 is DFQATT and CDR2 is SNEGSKA (reference sequence). V shed 3 bases and J 7 bases; nucleotides not matched to a gene: 10. This CDR3 comprises 14 residues. This CDR3 reads CSASIQRDLNTQYF. CDR3 bases: TGCAGTGCTAGTATCCAGCGGGACTTGAATACGCAGTATTTT.

This clonotype was counted at least ten times. This chain links TRBV12-3 or TRBV12-4 with TRBJ2-7; 7 nucleotides agree with TRBD2. This CDR3 has 14 residues. Trimming at V came to 7 bases and at J to 1 base, leaving 7 bases not matched to a gene. CDR3 region: CASKWTGGSYEQYF. As DNA, the CDR3 is TGTGCCAGCAAATGGACCGGGGGGTCCTACGAGCAGTACTTC.

This chain links TRBV20-1 with TRBJ2-1, with unresolved D. The CDR3 extends over 13 amino acids. Germline V CDR1 and CDR2: DFQATT, SNEGSKA (reference sequence). The V end was cut by 4 bases, the J end by 4 bases, with 11 bases between. CDR3 loop: CSATSNHYNEQFF. CDR3 sequence (DNA): TGCAGTGCTACCTCAAATCATTACAATGAGCAGTTCTTC.

This clonotype came up many times. The chain recombines TRBV5-1 with TRBJ2-1; D ambiguous. Germline CDR1 SGHRS, CDR2 YFSETQ. The CDR3 has 16 amino acids. Trimming took off 0 bases at V and 2 bases at J, with 12 bases between the two ends. The CDR3: CASSLAVSGPYNEQFF. CDR3 in DNA: TGCGCCAGCAGCTTGGCCGTTAGTGGACCCTACAATGAGCAGTTCTTC. Filled out from reference TRBV5-1 and TRBJ2-1, the complete variable domain reads KAGVTQTPRYLIKTRGQQVTLSCSPISGHRSVSWYQQTPGQGLQFLFEYFSETQRNKGNFPGRFSGRQFSNSRSEMNVSTLELGDSALYLCASSLAVSGPYNEQFFGPGTRLTVL.

This clonotype has ten or more counts. The CDR3 DNA sequence: TGTGCCACCAGCAGAGAACTACTAGCGGGAGTAGTCAATGAGCAGTTCTTC. This gives the protein CATSRELLAGVVNEQFF. The chain combines TRBV15 with TRBJ2-1, with 11 bases that match TRBD2. CDR3 length: 17 amino acids. CDR1 is LNHNV and CDR2 is YYDKDF in the germline V gene (reference sequence). V was clipped by 0 bases and J by 6 bases; unmatched bases: 7.

This clonotype was picked up many times. This chain connects TRBV4-3 to TRBJ2-1; D ambiguous. Looked up from germline, CDR1 is LGHNA and CDR2 is YSLEER. The V gene lost 3 bases and the J gene lost 8 bases, with 14 bases spanning the gap. This CDR3 has 14 amino acids. The CDR3 coding sequence is TGCGCCAGCAGCCACCCCTCTCGGAGCGATGAGCAGTTCTTC. Translating gives CASSHPSRSDEQFF.

The table lists this clonotype with many counts. CDR3 region: CASRRDYQETQYF. The CDR3 DNA sequence: TGTGCCAGCAGGCGGGACTACCAAGAGACCCAGTACTTC. The chain combines TRBV12-3 or TRBV12-4 with TRBJ2-5, with a weak D call TRBD2 (6 bases). CDR3 length equals 13 residues. The V gene lost 6 bases and the J gene lost 0 bases, with 8 bases spanning the gap.

In its sample, this clonotype was seen many times. The chain joins TRBV11-2 to TRBJ1-1; D gene uncertain. The V gene's germline CDR1 is SGHAT and CDR2 FQNNGV. The ends were cut back, 5 bases at V and 6 bases at J, with 16 bases in the middle. This CDR3 spans 14 amino acids. CDR3 bases: TGTGCCAGCAGCCCCGTCGCATCCCGGGCTGAAGCTTTCTTT. Residues: CASSPVASRAEAFF.

This clonotype was detected ten times or more. The chain employs TRBV6-6 and TRBJ2-7; 8 nucleotides align to TRBD1. The CDR3 totals 12 residues. Germline V gene sequence: CDR1 MNHNY, CDR2 SVGAGI (reference sequence). V shed 11 bases and J 2 bases; nucleotides not matched to a gene: 5. CDR3 loop: CAVWDRPYEQYF. For the CDR3, the DNA is TGTGCCGTGTGGGACAGGCCCTACGAGCAGTACTTC.

This clonotype was recorded at least ten times. The genes are TRBV6-1 and TRBJ2-7; tentatively, D is TRBD1 (6 bases). The CDR3 consists of 15 residues. Trimming shortened V by 4 bases and J by 0 bases, and 13 bases separated the two germline ends. Germline CDR1 reads MNHNS; CDR2 reads SASEGT. The CDR3: CASSGEGGYSYEQYF. CDR3 nucleotide sequence: TGTGCCAGCAGTGGGGAAGGGGGATACTCCTACGAGCAGTACTTC.

This clonotype was picked up many times. The V gene is TRBV5-1, the J gene TRBJ2-1; possibly TRBD2 for D (6 bases). Deletions cut 0 bases from V and 7 bases from J, with 20 bases between. This CDR3 has 17 residues. CDR1 and CDR2 (germline): SGHRS, YFSETQ. The CDR3 DNA follows: TGCGCCAGCAGCTTGGACCCCATCCAAGCGGGTACTAATGAGCAGTTCTTC. Amino acid sequence: CASSLDPIQAGTNEQFF.

The sample holds a few counts of this clonotype. The V and J genes are TRBV20-1 and TRBJ2-1, with 10 bases fitting TRBD1. The V segment lost 2 bases and the J segment 7 bases; nucleotides outside the gene matches: 8. Germline lookup yields CDR1 DFQATT and CDR2 SNEGSKA (reference sequence). The CDR3 loop spans 15 amino acids. The DNA for the CDR3 is TGCAGTGCTAGATATGGGGACAGGGGAAGGAATGAGCAGTTCTTC. Its protein is CSARYGDRGRNEQFF.

This clonotype was counted ten times or more. The chain carries TRBV28 and TRBJ1-5, with a possible D match to TRBD1 (6 bases). V was pared by 6 bases and J by 3 bases, with 12 bases between. CDR3 size: 14 residues. CDR1 is MDHEN, CDR2 SYDVKM, per germline. The CDR3 sequence: CASSLGGTNQPQHF. CDR3 DNA sequence: TGTGCCAGCAGCTTAGGGGGAACCAATCAGCCCCAGCATTTT.

The chain joins TRBV18 to TRBJ2-1; 8 positions agree with TRBD2. The V gene's germline CDR1 is KGHSH and CDR2 LQKENI. The CDR3 covers 18 residues. The V and J ends lost 7 bases and 4 bases, in that order; junction bases with no gene match: 18. This CDR3 reads CASCQPGGAETTYNEQFF. As DNA, the CDR3 is TGTGCCAGCTGCCAACCGGGAGGGGCGGAAACTACATACAATGAGCAGTTCTTC.

This clonotype was found a few times. CDR3 protein: CASRFASGWSEQFF. As DNA, the CDR3 is TGTGCCAGCAGGTTCGCTAGCGGGTGGAGTGAGCAGTTCTTC. This rearrangement joins TRBV6-1 to TRBJ2-1; 8 nucleotides match TRBD2. V gave up 6 bases and J gave up 9 bases; unmatched junction bases: 10. Germline CDR1 MNHNS, CDR2 SASEGT. This CDR3 has 14 residues.